This T cell receptor beta chain was identified in a study of blood T cells in healthy people across ages. Study overall: For every two T cells, template switching captured about one barcoded beta molecule. Whole-study findings and limits: More naive CD4+ cells and higher diversity marked long-lived donors relative to aged donors.

A sample-barcoded 5' primer and a J-beta primer mix were used in a second PCR of about 7 to 11 cycles. Per-sample output comprised a minimum of 2.5 million paired-end reads containing CDR3. TCRdb ran MiXCR on the 5' RACE reads and lists one entry per CDR3 protein. The sample lists 550,000 to 600,000 distinct CDR3 sequences, approximately 25% occurring once. A word on this clonotype: No antigen is known for it.

CDR3 length: 19 amino acids. Germline assignment: CDR1 LGHDT and CDR2 YNNKEL (reference sequence). Losses at the gene ends were 0 bases for V and 0 bases for J; bases not matched to a gene: 8. Per individual sample, total RNA of at least 5.5 micrograms was extracted. The chain has TRBV3-1 and TRBJ1-6, with 7 bases aligning to TRBD1. Sequenced material: blood. The receptor was derived from a woman in her seventies in good health. In DNA, the CDR3 is TGTGCCAGCAGCCAAGAGAGGGGGCGGGGAAGCTCCTATAATTCACCCCTCCACTTT. Its protein is CASSQERGRGSSYNSPLHF.